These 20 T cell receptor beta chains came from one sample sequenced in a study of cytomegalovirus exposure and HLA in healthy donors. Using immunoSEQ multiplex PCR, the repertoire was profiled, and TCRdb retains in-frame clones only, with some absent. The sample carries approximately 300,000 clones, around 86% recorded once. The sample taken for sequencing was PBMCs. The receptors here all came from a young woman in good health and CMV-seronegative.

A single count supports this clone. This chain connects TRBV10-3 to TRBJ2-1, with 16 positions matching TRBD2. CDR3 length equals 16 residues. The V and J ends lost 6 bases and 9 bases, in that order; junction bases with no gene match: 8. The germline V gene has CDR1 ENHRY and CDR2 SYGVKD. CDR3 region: CAIRGLAGGPQPEQFF. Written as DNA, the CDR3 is TGTGCCATCAGGGGACTAGCGGGAGGGCCGCAGCCTGAGCAGTTCTTC.

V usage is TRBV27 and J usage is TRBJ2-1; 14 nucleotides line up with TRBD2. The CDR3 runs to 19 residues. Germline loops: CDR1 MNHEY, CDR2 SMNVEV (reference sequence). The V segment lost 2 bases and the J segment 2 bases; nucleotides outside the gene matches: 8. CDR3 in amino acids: CASSLMGLAGDGAYNEQFF. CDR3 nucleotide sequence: TGTGCCAGCAGTTTAATGGGACTAGCGGGGGATGGGGCCTACAATGAGCAGTTCTTC.

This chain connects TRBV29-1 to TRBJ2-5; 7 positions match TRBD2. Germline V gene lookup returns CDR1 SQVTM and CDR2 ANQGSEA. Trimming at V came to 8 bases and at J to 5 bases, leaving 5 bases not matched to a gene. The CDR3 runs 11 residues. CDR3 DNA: TGCAGCTCCTGGCGGGAGGAGACCCAGTACTTC. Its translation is CSSWREETQYF.

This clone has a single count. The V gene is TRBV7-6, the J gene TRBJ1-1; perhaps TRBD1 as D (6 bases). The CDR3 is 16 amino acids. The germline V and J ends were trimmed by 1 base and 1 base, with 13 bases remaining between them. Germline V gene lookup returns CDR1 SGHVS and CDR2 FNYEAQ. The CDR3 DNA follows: TGTGCCAGCAGCTTAGGGACGGGACAAACGAACACTGAAGCTTTCTTT. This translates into CASSLGTGQTNTEAFF.

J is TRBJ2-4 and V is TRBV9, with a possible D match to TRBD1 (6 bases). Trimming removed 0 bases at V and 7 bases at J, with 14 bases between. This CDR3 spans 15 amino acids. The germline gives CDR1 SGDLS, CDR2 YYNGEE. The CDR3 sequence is CASSVGGRGGNIQYF. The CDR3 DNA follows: TGTGCCAGCAGCGTAGGAGGCAGGGGCGGGAACATTCAGTACTTC.

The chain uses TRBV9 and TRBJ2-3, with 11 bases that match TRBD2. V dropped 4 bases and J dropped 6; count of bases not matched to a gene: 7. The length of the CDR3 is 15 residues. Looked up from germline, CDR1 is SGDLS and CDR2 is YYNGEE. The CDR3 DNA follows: TGTGCCAGCAGCCTACTAGCGGGAGTCGGGGATACGCAGTATTTT. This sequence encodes CASSLLAGVGDTQYF. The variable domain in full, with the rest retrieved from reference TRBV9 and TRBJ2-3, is DSGVTQTPKHLITATGQRVTLRCSPRSGDLSVYWYQQSLDQGLQFLIQYYNGEERAKGNILERFSAQQFPDLHSELNLSSLELGDSALYFCASSLLAGVGDTQYFGPGTRLTVL.

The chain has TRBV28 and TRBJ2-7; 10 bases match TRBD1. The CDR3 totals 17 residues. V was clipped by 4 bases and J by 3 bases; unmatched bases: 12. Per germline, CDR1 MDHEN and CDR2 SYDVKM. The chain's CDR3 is CASSSLRDRGLGYEQYF. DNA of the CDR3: TGTGCCAGCAGTTCACTCCGGGACAGGGGCCTAGGCTACGAGCAGTACTTC.

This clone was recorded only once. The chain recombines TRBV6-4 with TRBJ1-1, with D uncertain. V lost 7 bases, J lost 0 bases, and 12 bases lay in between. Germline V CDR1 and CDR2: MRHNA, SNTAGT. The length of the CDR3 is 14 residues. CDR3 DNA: TGTGCCAGCAAAATTACACCGATGAACACTGAAGCTTTCTTT. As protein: CASKITPMNTEAFF.

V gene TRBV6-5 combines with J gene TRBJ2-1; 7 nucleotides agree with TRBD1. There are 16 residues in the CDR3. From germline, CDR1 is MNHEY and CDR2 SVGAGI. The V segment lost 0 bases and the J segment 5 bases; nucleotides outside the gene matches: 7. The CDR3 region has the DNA TGTGCCAGCAGTTACTCCGACAGGGTCCCCGACAATGAGCAGTTCTTC. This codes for CASSYSDRVPDNEQFF.

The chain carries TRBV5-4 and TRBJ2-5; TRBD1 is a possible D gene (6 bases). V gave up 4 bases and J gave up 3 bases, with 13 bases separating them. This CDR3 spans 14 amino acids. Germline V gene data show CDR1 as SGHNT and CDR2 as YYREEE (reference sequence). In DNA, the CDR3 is TGTGCCAGCAGCCCGACAGGAGCCGAAGAGACCCAGTACTTC. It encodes CASSPTGAEETQYF.

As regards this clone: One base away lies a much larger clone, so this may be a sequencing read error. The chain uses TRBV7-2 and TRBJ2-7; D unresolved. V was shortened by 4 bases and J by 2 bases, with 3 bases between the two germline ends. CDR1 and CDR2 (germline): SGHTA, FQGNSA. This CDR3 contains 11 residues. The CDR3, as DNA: TGTGCCAGCAGCTCCGCCTACGAGCAGTACTTC. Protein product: CASSSAYEQYF.

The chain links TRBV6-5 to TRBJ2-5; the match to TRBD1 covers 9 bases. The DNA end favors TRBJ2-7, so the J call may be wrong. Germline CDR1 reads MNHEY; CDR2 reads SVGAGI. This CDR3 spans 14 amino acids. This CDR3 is CASSARTGEAEQYF. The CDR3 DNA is TGTGCCAGCAGTGCCCGGACAGGGGAAGCCGAGCAGTACTTC.

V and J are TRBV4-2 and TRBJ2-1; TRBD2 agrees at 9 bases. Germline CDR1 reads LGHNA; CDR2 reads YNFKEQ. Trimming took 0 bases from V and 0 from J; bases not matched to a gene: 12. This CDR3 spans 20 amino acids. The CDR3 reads CASSQDIAGARRSSYNEQFF. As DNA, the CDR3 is TGTGCCAGCAGCCAAGATATAGCGGGAGCGCGGCGGAGCTCCTACAATGAGCAGTTCTTC.

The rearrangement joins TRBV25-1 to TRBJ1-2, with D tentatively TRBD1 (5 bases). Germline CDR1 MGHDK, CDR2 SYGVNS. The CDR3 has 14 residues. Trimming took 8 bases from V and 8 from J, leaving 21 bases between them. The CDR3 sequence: CASSPYRTPWGYTF. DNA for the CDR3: TGTGCCAGCTCTCCGTACAGGACGCCTTGGGGCTACACCTTC.

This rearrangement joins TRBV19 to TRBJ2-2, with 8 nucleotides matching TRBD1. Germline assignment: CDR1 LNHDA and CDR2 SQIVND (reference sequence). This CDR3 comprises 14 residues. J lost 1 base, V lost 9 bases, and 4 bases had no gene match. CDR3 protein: CASTDRGNTGELFF. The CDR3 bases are TGTGCCAGCACAGACAGGGGGAACACCGGGGAGCTGTTTTTT.

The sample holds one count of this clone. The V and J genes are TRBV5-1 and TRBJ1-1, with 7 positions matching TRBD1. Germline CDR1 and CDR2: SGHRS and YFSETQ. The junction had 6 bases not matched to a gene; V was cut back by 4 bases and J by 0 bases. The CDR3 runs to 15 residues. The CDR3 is CASSPGTDLNTEAFF. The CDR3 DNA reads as TGCGCCAGCAGCCCCGGGACAGATCTGAACACTGAAGCTTTCTTT.

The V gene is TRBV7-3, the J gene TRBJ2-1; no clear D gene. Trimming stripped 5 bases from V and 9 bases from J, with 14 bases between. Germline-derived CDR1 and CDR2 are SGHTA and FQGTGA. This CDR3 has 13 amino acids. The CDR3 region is CASSPQQHSEQFF. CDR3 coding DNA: TGTGCCAGCAGCCCCCAACAGCACTCTGAGCAGTTCTTC.

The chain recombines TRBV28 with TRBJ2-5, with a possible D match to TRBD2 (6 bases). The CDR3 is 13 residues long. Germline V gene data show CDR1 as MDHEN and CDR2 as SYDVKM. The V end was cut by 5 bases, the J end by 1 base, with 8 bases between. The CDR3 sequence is CASSKRVQETQYF. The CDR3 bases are TGTGCCAGCAGTAAGCGGGTCCAAGAGACCCAGTACTTC.

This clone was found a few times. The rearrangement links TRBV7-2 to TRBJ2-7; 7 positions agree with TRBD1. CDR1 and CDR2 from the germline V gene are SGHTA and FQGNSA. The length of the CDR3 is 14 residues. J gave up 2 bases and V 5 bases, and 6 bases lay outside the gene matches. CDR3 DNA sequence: TGTGCCAGCAGCCGTACGGGACAGCCCTACGAGCAGTACTTC. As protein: CASSRTGQPYEQYF.

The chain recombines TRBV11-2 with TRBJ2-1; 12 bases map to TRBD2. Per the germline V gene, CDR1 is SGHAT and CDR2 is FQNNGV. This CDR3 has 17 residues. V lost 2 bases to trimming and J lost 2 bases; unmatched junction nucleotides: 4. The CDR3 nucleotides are TGTGCCAGCAGCTTATCACTAGCGGGAGGCGCCTACAATGAGCAGTTCTTC. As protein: CASSLSLAGGAYNEQFF.